This T cell receptor beta chain was found in a study of T cells in Graves' hyperthyroidism and ophthalmopathy. Looking at the study overall: Before treatment of any kind, peripheral blood was taken at initial diagnosis. Study observations and caveats: Most thyroid clonotypes expanded above 0.001 appeared in blood too.

This clonotype was counted a few times. Its antigen is unidentified. Germline CDR1 and CDR2: SGHNT and YENEEA. This CDR3 contains 14 residues. With 5 bases removed from V and 6 bases from J, the gap between germline ends came to 17 bases. For the diagnoses, clinical symptoms, serum thyroxine and TRAb, thyroid ultrasound and orbital computed tomography were used. It was RNA transcripts that yielded the amplified TCR beta CDR3 regions. The study used the HTBI primer set for a first-round RT-PCR of the TCR CDR3. TCRdb redid the calling of the multiplex PCR reads with MiXCR, one entry per CDR3 protein. The sample records over 500,000 distinct CDR3 sequences, about 16% being singletons.

The sequenced material came from blood. The rearrangement uses TRBV11-3 and TRBJ2-7; D perhaps matches TRBD2 (6 bases). This clonotype originated in a woman younger than 45 with Graves' ophthalmopathy. Here the CDR3 reads CASSPTRRGSEQYF. Written as DNA, the CDR3 is TGTGCCAGCAGCCCAACCAGGAGGGGATCCGAGCAGTACTTC.